This T cell receptor (beta chain) originates from a study of patients and donors after allogeneic stem cell transplantation. Germline V gives CDR1 MNHEY, CDR2 SVGAGI. With 5 bases removed from V and 2 bases from J, the gap between germline ends came to 16 bases. The CDR3 has 15 residues. TCRdb independently ran MiXCR on the RT-PCR reads; one entry per CDR3 protein. This table holds approximately 160,000 distinct CDR3 sequences, approximately 28% found once. This clonotype was obtained from a human donor who was either an allogeneic HSCT recipient or a stem cell or donor lymphocyte infusion donor (not recorded which). It is not recorded whose cells these are; they may come from a transplant donor. Sequenced input: blood, either unsorted or a sorted T cell fraction (not recorded which). The chain is built from TRBV6-5 and TRBJ2-7; D possibly corresponds to TRBD2 (6 bases). CDR3 sequence (DNA): TGTGCCAGCAGTGAGGGTCTAGCGTTTGCCTACGAGCAGTACTTC. Residues: CASSEGLAFAYEQYF.